This is a list of T cell receptor beta chains from one sample in a study of T cells in lung cancer brain metastases. Assay: immunoSEQ multiplex PCR; the TCRdb copy retains only in-frame clones and omits some. This sample has about 5,000 clones, with 70% to 90% found just once. Sequenced input: tumor tissue from the primary lung tumor. These receptor sequences come from a woman in her 50s with non-small cell lung cancer. The CDR3 runs from the conserved cysteine through the conserved F or W. The D gene is left open where the match is weak. The size entry is marked missing in some rows and otherwise reads once, few, many or a size class.

TGTGCCAGCAGCGGGGGGAGCTCCTACAATGAGCAGTTCTTC CASSGGSSYNEQFF TRBJ2-1 NA TRBV5-8 NA
TGTGCCAGCAGCCTCACTTTGGGAGCCCAGCATTTT CASSLTLGAQHF TRBJ1-5 NA TRBV13 NA
TGTGCCAGCAGCGGAGCGGGGATCCACAATGAGCAGTTCTTC CASSGAGIHNEQFF TRBJ2-1 TRBD2 TRBV11-2 NA
TGTGCCGTCTCGACAGGGGCCCTGGAGCAGTTCTTC CAVSTGALEQFF TRBJ2-1 TRBD1 TRBV28 NA
TGTGCCAGCAGCTCAGGGGACTCACGAATAGGGGACTATGGCTACACCTTC CASSSGDSRIGDYGYTF TRBJ1-2 NA TRBV13 NA
TGCGCCAGCAGCTCGGGCAACCGGGACAGGAACACCGGGGAGCTGTTTTTT CASSSGNRDRNTGELFF TRBJ2-2 TRBD1 TRBV5-1 NA
TGTGCCAGCAGCTTGAAGGGAACAGAGACCCAGTACTTC CASSLKGTETQYF TRBJ2-5 NA TRBV5-4 NA
TGTGCCAGCTCGGTCGACAGGGGGCTCTTTGGAAACACCATATATTTT CASSVDRGLFGNTIYF TRBJ1-3 TRBD1 TRBV18 NA
TGTGCCAGTAGTATGCTGACAGGCGCCCGAAACTATGGCTACACCTTC CASSMLTGARNYGYTF TRBJ1-2 NA TRBV19 NA
TGTGCCATCAGTGACCTAAGTAGGGACGGAAGAAACACCATATATTTT CAISDLSRDGRNTIYF TRBJ1-3 NA TRBV10-3 NA
TGCGCCAGCAGCTACAACGCCTTCGGCACCGGGGAGCTGTTTTTT CASSYNAFGTGELFF TRBJ2-2 NA TRBV5-1 once
TGTGCCAGCAGCTTGGGGGATGGGGCAACTAATGAAAAACTGTTTTTT CASSLGDGATNEKLFF TRBJ1-4 NA TRBV5-4 once
TGTGCCTGGGGGATAGCGGGAGTCCGAACCGGGGAGCTGTTTTTT CAWGIAGVRTGELFF TRBJ2-2 TRBD2 TRBV30 NA
TGTGCCAGCTCAAGCGGCTTATCGATGCCCCAGCATTTT CASSSGLSMPQHF TRBJ1-5 NA TRBV7-9 NA
TGTGCCAGCAAAAGGAGGCGGGACGGCGTTGAAGCTTTCTTT CASKRRRDGVEAFF TRBJ1-1 NA TRBV6-5 NA
TGTGCCACCAGCTTCACTAGCGGGAGGGCCGGGGAGCTGTTTTTT CATSFTSGRAGELFF TRBJ2-2 TRBD2 TRBV15 NA
TGTGCCACCAGCAGAACAGGGGTCGGGGAGCTGTTTTTT CATSRTGVGELFF TRBJ2-2 TRBD1 TRBV15 NA
TGTGCCAGTAGTGGGACAGGAAGCACCGGGGAGCTGTTTTTT CASSGTGSTGELFF TRBJ2-2 TRBD1 TRBV19 NA
TGTGCCAGCGTGGAACAGGGCTCAGAGCCCCAGCATTTT CASVEQGSEPQHF TRBJ1-5 NA TRBV6-6 NA
TGTGCCAGCTCATCGGGGGATAATCAGCCCCAGCATTTT CASSSGDNQPQHF TRBJ1-5 NA TRBV18 NA
TGCAGTGTACTCGGGGCTTTCTTT CSVLGAFF TRBJ1-1 NA TRBV20-1 NA
TGTGCCAGCAGCTCAGGGTCGAACACTGAAGCTTTCTTT CASSSGSNTEAFF TRBJ1-1 NA TRBV7-6 NA
TGTGCCAGCAGCTGGCGGACAGGGGGCCTGTTGGGCACAGATACGCAGTATTTT CASSWRTGGLLGTDTQYF TRBJ2-3 TRBD1 TRBV11-3 NA
TGCGCCAGCAGTCAGTCGGCTGGAAACACCATATATTTT CASSQSAGNTIYF TRBJ1-3 NA TRBV5-1 NA
TGTGCCAGCTCATCGACTAGCGGGGCCGGGGAGCAGTTCTTC CASSSTSGAGEQFF TRBJ2-1 TRBD2 TRBV18 NA
TGCAGCGTTGACAGGGGGAACACTGAAGCTTTCTTT CSVDRGNTEAFF TRBJ1-1 NA TRBV29-1 NA
TGTGCCAGCAGCCCGGGAGGGGCCAGCTTTGAAGCTTTCTTT CASSPGGASFEAFF TRBJ1-1 NA TRBV6-5 NA
TGTGCCAGCTCCCGGGACCGAGGGGACACCGAGGAGCTGTTTTTT CASSRDRGDTEELFF TRBJ2-2 NA TRBV18 NA
TGCGCCAACAGCCAGGGACAGGGCACTAATGAAAAACTGTTTTTT CANSQGQGTNEKLFF TRBJ1-4 TRBD1 TRBV4-1 NA
TGTGCCAGTAGTATGGGGGGGAACACTGAAGCTTTCTTT CASSMGGNTEAFF TRBJ1-1 NA TRBV19 NA
TGTGCCAGCAGGGACTGGGCTATTAATGAGCAGTTCTTC CASRDWAINEQFF TRBJ2-1 NA TRBV6-5 NA
TGTGCCAGCAGCTTAGGTGGCAAAGAAGCTTTCTTT CASSLGGKEAFF TRBJ1-1 NA TRBV7-9 NA
TGTGCCAGCAGCGTGTCACAGGGGGGGGAAGGCTACACCTTC CASSVSQGGEGYTF TRBJ1-2 TRBD1 TRBV6-1 NA
TGTGCCAGCTGTTGGGAGGGTAACTATGGCTACACCTTC CASCWEGNYGYTF TRBJ1-2 NA TRBV2 NA
TGTGCCAGCAGCCAAGGGACAGGGTCCGAAAAACTGTTTTTT CASSQGTGSEKLFF TRBJ1-4 TRBD1 TRBV4-2 NA
TGTGCCAGCAGCGTAAACACCTTAACTGAAGCTTTCTTT CASSVNTLTEAFF TRBJ1-1 NA TRBV9 NA
TGTGCCAGCACCCAATCCGGCAGTAACTATGGCTACACCTTC CASTQSGSNYGYTF TRBJ1-2 NA TRBV11-3 NA
TGCGCCAGCAGCTTGGAGGGAGGCGGGAGCAACTCCTTGTCGGATACGCAGTATTTT CASSLEGGGSNSLSDTQYF TRBJ2-3 TRBD2 TRBV5-1 NA
TGTGCCAGCAGCTTGGGTCTAGAGGTCGATACGCAGTATTTT CASSLGLEVDTQYF TRBJ2-3 NA TRBV7-2 NA
TGCGCCAGCGGGGGGTCGTCCCTTAACACCGGGGAGCTGTTTTTT CASGGSSLNTGELFF TRBJ2-2 NA TRBV5-1 NA
TGTGCCAGCAGCCAAGATGGGGTTAGTAGCAATCAGCCCCAGCATTTT CASSQDGVSSNQPQHF TRBJ1-5 NA TRBV4-2 few
TGTGCCAGTAGTATAAGGCCCCGGGGGACTGAAGCTTTCTTT CASSIRPRGTEAFF TRBJ1-1 NA TRBV19 once
TGTGCCAGCAGTTACCTCACGACAGGAGGCTATGGCTACACCTTC CASSYLTTGGYGYTF TRBJ1-2 NA TRBV6-5 NA
TGCACCAGCAGCCAATGCCCTGGGGTGGGCGGTCCGAACTATGGCTACACCTTC CTSSQCPGVGGPNYGYTF TRBJ1-2 NA TRBV1 NA
TGTGGAACTAACACTGAAGCTTTCTTT CGTNTEAFF TRBJ1-1 NA TRBV7-2 once
TGTGCTAGTACATATCTCGAGGCCAAAAACATTCAGTACTTC CASTYLEAKNIQYF TRBJ2-4 NA TRBV12-5 once
TGTGCCAGTAGTATGGAGGTTACTCAGCCCCAGCATTTT CASSMEVTQPQHF TRBJ1-5 NA TRBV19 NA